One sample yielded the 9 T cell receptor beta chains listed below, sequenced in a study of shared clonotypes between healthy human individuals. Clones were read by immunoSEQ multiplex PCR, and TCRdb kept only the in-frame ones, dropping some. The sample holds about 2.4 million clones, more than 80% seen once. Material for sequencing was naive CD4+ T cells sorted from blood. Documented subset: CD45RA+ positively selected. All receptors derive from a young man in good health.

The V and J genes are TRBV18 and TRBJ2-3, with 14 bases that match TRBD2. The junction had 13 bases not matched to a gene; V was cut back by 5 bases and J by 3 bases. The CDR3 consists of 19 residues. Germline V CDR1 and CDR2: KGHSH, LQKENI. This CDR3 is CASSSAANGTSGSTDTQYF. The DNA of the CDR3 is TGTGCCAGCTCATCGGCGGCAAACGGGACTAGCGGGAGTACAGATACGCAGTATTTT.

V usage is TRBV7-2 and J usage is TRBJ1-6; no clear D. The ends were cut back, 5 bases at V and 6 bases at J, with 5 bases in the middle. CDR1 SGHTA and CDR2 FQGNSA come from the germline V gene. The CDR3 loop spans 12 amino acids. The CDR3 reads CASSLANSPLHF. In DNA form, the CDR3 reads TGTGCCAGCAGCCTTGCTAATTCACCCCTCCACTTT.

The chain employs TRBV5-5 and TRBJ1-5, with 7 bases aligning to TRBD1. V shed 4 bases and J 4 bases; nucleotides not matched to a gene: 11. This CDR3 region has 16 residues. Germline assignment: CDR1 SGHKS and CDR2 YYEKEE (reference sequence). This CDR3 is CASSPETGQRNQPQHF. CDR3 in DNA: TGTGCCAGCAGCCCCGAGACAGGGCAAAGGAATCAGCCCCAGCATTTT.

Only one count was recorded for this clone. CDR3 in amino acids: CASSAQGAWTNEKLFF. The CDR3 DNA follows: TGTGCCAGCAGCGCCCAGGGGGCTTGGACTAATGAAAAACTGTTTTTT. The chain employs TRBV7-2 and TRBJ1-4; the match to TRBD1 covers 8 bases. This CDR3 is built from 16 residues. After removal of 5 bases from V and 2 bases from J, the junction contained 7 bases not matched to a gene. The germline V gene encodes CDR1 SGHTA and CDR2 FQGNSA.

This clone was seen only a few times. V usage is TRBV5-1 and J usage is TRBJ1-6, with 9 positions matching TRBD1. The germline gives CDR1 SGHRS, CDR2 YFSETQ. The CDR3 length is 16 residues. The trim removed 4 bases at V and 9 bases at J, leaving 11 bases unmatched. The CDR3 bases are TGCGCCAGCAGCCCGCAGGCGGACAGGGGAGGTTCACCCCTCCACTTT. Translation: CASSPQADRGGSPLHF.

This chain uses TRBV9 with TRBJ2-7; 7 bases fit TRBD1. This CDR3 comprises 14 residues. CDR1 is SGDLS, CDR2 YYNGEE, per germline. The trim removed 7 bases at V and 3 bases at J, leaving 10 bases unmatched. The CDR3 nucleotides read TGTGCCAGCTCTCGACAGGGTCCTAACTACGAGCAGTACTTC. It specifies CASSRQGPNYEQYF.

The chain combines TRBV5-1 with TRBJ1-3; possibly TRBD1 for D (5 bases). CDR1 is SGHRS and CDR2 is YFSETQ in the germline V gene. The CDR3 totals 15 residues. The ends were cut back, 4 bases at V and 4 bases at J, with 15 bases in the middle. DNA for the CDR3: TGCGCCAGCAGCCCGGGGACGGCGAGCGGAAACACCATATATTTT. As protein: CASSPGTASGNTIYF.

Worth noting for this clone: One junction end does not reproduce the germline sequence, and a read error may be involved. The chain employs TRBV10-3 and TRBJ2-7, with D tentatively TRBD1 (6 bases). Germline CDR1 and CDR2: ENHRY and SYGVKD. The CDR3 runs 12 residues. In nucleotides, the CDR3 is TGTGCCATCAGTGAGTCTGAGGCAGGGGTCACCTTC. It specifies CAISESEAGVTF.

This chain uses TRBV5-1 with TRBJ2-1; D possibly corresponds to TRBD2 (7 bases). V dropped 4 bases and J dropped 0 bases, with 14 bases sitting between them. Germline V gene data show CDR1 as SGHRS and CDR2 as YFSETQ. This CDR3 comprises 16 residues. The CDR3 DNA is TGCGCCAGCAGCAGCGGGACACAAAGCTCCTACAATGAGCAGTTCTTC. As protein: CASSSGTQSSYNEQFF.